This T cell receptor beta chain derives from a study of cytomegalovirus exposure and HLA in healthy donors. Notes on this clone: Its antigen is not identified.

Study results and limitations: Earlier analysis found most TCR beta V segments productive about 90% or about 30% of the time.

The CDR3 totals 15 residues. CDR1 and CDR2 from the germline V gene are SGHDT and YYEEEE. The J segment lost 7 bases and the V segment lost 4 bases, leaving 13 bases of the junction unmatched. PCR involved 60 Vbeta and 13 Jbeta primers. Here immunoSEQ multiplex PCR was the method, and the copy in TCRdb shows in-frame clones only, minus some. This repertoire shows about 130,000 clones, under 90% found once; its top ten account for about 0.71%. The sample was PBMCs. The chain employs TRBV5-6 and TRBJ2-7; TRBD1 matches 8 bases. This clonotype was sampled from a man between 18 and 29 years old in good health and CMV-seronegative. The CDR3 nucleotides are TGTGCCAGCAGCGGCCGGGACAGGCCATTTGATGAGCAGTACTTC. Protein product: CASSGRDRPFDEQYF.